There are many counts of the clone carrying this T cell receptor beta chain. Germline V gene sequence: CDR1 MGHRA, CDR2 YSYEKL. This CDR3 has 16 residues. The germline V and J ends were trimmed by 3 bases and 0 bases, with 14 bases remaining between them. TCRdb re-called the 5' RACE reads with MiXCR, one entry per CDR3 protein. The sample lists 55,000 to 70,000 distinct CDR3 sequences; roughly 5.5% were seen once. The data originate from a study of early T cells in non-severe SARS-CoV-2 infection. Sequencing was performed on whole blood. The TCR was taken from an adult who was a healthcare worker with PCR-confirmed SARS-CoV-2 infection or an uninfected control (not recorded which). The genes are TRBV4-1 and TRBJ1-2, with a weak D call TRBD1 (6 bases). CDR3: CASSQRTAVANYGYTF. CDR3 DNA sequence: TGCGCCAGCAGCCAGCGGACAGCCGTCGCTAACTATGGCTACACCTTC.